A single sample is the source of the 10 T cell receptor beta chains below, sequenced in a study of T cell responses to AZD1222 COVID-19 vaccine. The data were produced by immunoSEQ multiplex PCR, yet TCRdb's version contains in-frame clones alone and is incomplete. This table has roughly 100,000 clones, 84% appearing once. Sequenced here: peripheral blood, sampled on day 0 of AZD1222 vaccination. These receptor sequences come from an adult in good health.

This clone occurred a few times. Other DNA sequences within the sample encode an identical CDR3. This chain joins TRBV19 and TRBJ2-1; D may be TRBD1 (6 bases). The CDR3 extends over 15 amino acids. The ends were cut back, 4 bases at V and 0 bases at J, with 10 bases in the middle. CDR1 is LNHDA, CDR2 SQIVND, per germline (reference sequence). CDR3 nucleotides: TGTGCCAGTAGTACAGGACAGAGCTCCTACAATGAGCAGTTCTTC. It translates to CASSTGQSSYNEQFF.

The rearrangement uses TRBV11-3 and TRBJ1-1; unclear D gene. CDR1 is SGHNT and CDR2 is YENEEA in the germline V gene. V gave up 5 bases and J gave up 2 bases, with 9 bases separating them. The CDR3 spans 13 residues. CDR3 bases: TGTGCCAGCAGCCAAGGGATCAACACTGAAGCTTTCTTT. This sequence encodes CASSQGINTEAFF.

The V call is TRBV29-1, the J call TRBJ1-1, with D perhaps matching TRBD1 (6 bases). Germline V CDR1 and CDR2: SQVTM, ANQGSEA. V lost 5 bases to trimming and J lost 2 bases, with 12 bases between them. This CDR3 comprises 13 residues. The CDR3, as DNA: TGCAGCGTTAGGACAGCCAGCAACACTGAAGCTTTCTTT. This codes for CSVRTASNTEAFF.

The CDR3 loop is CASSVLPSGSSTDTQYF. The CDR3 region has the DNA TGTGCCAGCAGCGTCCTACCCAGCGGGTCTAGCACAGATACGCAGTATTTT. J is TRBJ2-3 and V is TRBV9, with D possibly being TRBD2 (6 bases). CDR1 and CDR2 (germline): SGDLS, YYNGEE. This CDR3 comprises 17 residues. Deletions cut 2 bases from V and 0 bases from J, with 16 bases between.

The chain couples TRBV27 to TRBJ1-2; no firm D call. This CDR3 contains 10 residues. CDR1 and CDR2 (germline): MNHEY, SMNVEV (reference sequence). V was cut by 4 bases and J by 6 bases, with 3 bases left in between. As DNA, the CDR3 is TGTGCCAGCAGTTCTGATGGCTACACCTTC. Its protein is CASSSDGYTF.

This clone was observed a single time. CDR3 residues: CASSLTGQPQETQYF. The CDR3 nucleotides read TGTGCCAGCAGTTTAACGGGACAGCCTCAAGAGACCCAGTACTTC. The rearrangement links TRBV6-5 to TRBJ2-5, with TRBD1 identical over 7 bases. Germline lookup yields CDR1 MNHEY and CDR2 SVGAGI. With V trimmed by 4 bases and J by 2 bases, 7 bases remained unmatched. The CDR3 is 15 residues long.

The chain uses TRBV5-1 and TRBJ2-1; D not resolved. Germline CDR1 SGHRS, CDR2 YFSETQ. The CDR3 totals 15 residues. Trimming cost V 0 bases and J 0 bases, with 7 bases left between them. The CDR3 nucleotides read TGCGCCAGCAGCTTGGATTCGAGCTCCTACAATGAGCAGTTCTTC. Protein sequence: CASSLDSSSYNEQFF. Full variable domain (outside the CDR3, taken from reference TRBV5-1 and TRBJ2-1): KAGVTQTPRYLIKTRGQQVTLSCSPISGHRSVSWYQQTPGQGLQFLFEYFSETQRNKGNFPGRFSGRQFSNSRSEMNVSTLELGDSALYLCASSLDSSSYNEQFFGPGTRLTVL.

V is TRBV12-3 or TRBV12-4 and J is TRBJ1-1, with D uncertain. The CDR3 is 12 amino acids. V lost 2 bases to trimming and J lost 5 bases, with 6 bases between them. As DNA, the CDR3 is TGTGCCAGCAGTTTATGGGAGACTGAAGCTTTCTTT. Translated: CASSLWETEAFF.

V usage is TRBV11-3 and J usage is TRBJ2-1; 10 bases fit TRBD2. The germline gives CDR1 SGHNT, CDR2 YENEEA. CDR3 length: 15 amino acids. CDR3 in amino acids: CATAVRTSGYNEQFF. The CDR3 DNA sequence: TGTGCTACAGCGGTCCGGACTAGCGGTTACAATGAGCAGTTCTTC.

The table lists this clone with a few counts. Here the CDR3 reads CASSPAGGGPTYNEQFF. CDR3 DNA sequence: TGTGCCAGCAGCCCCGCAGGCGGGGGACCAACCTACAATGAGCAGTTCTTC. The chain recombines TRBV7-9 with TRBJ2-1; 7 nucleotides match TRBD2. This CDR3 is 17 amino acids long. Germline values: CDR1 SEHNR, CDR2 FQNEAQ (reference sequence). V dropped 5 bases and J dropped 2; count of bases not matched to a gene: 12.